A selection of T cell receptor beta chains follows, all from one sample in a study of T and B cells in COVID-19 patients. Each CDR3 protein is one row after TCRdb ran MiXCR on the multiplex PCR reads. The data show more than 9,500 distinct CDR3 sequences, 25% to 30% seen once. The source material was blood. These receptors originate from a human donor who had recovered from COVID-19. Each CDR3 is given with its conserved first and last residue. Fields, in order: V gene, clone size, J gene, D gene, CDR3 DNA, CDR3 protein. D genes are given only for firm matches. Clone sizes are given selectively: once, few, many, or a class where the clone is expanded.

V gene: TRBV18
clone size: -
J gene: TRBJ2-7
D gene: TRBD2
CDR3 DNA: TGTGCCAGCAGCCTTACTAGCGGGACAGGCAACGAGCAGTACTTC
CDR3 protein: CASSLTSGTGNEQYF

V gene: TRBV28
clone size: once
J gene: TRBJ2-1
D gene: TRBD1
CDR3 DNA: TGTGCCAGCAGTCTAAGGCGGACAGGCTCAACTGAGCAGTTCTTC
CDR3 protein: CASSLRRTGSTEQFF

V gene: TRBV6-5
clone size: few
J gene: TRBJ2-1
D gene: TRBD1
CDR3 DNA: TGTGCCAGCAGTGAGTTTCCGGGACAGGGTTACAATGAGCAGTTCTTC
CDR3 protein: CASSEFPGQGYNEQFF

V gene: TRBV5-4
clone size: -
J gene: TRBJ2-5
D gene: TRBD2
CDR3 DNA: TGTGCCAGCAGCTTGGGACCGGGAAGCGGGAGGGCCATGGAGACCCAGTACTTC
CDR3 protein: CASSLGPGSGRAMETQYF

V gene: TRBV7-2
clone size: -
J gene: TRBJ1-1
D gene: -
CDR3 DNA: TGTGCCAGCAGCTTATATGGAGCTTTCTTT
CDR3 protein: CASSLYGAFF

V gene: TRBV18
clone size: medium-sized
J gene: TRBJ2-6
D gene: -
CDR3 DNA: TGTGCCAGCTCACCACAGAAGGGAAATCCTGGGGCCAACGTCCTGACTTTC
CDR3 protein: CASSPQKGNPGANVLTF

V gene: TRBV10-3
clone size: few
J gene: TRBJ1-4
D gene: -
CDR3 DNA: TGTGCCATCAGTGAGTACGGCAGCGGGGGAACTAATGAAAAACTGTTTTTT
CDR3 protein: CAISEYGSGGTNEKLFF

V gene: TRBV24-1
clone size: few
J gene: TRBJ2-2
D gene: TRBD2
CDR3 DNA: TGTGCCACCAGTGATGGGACTAGCGGGAGGGGCGGGGAGCTGTTTTTT
CDR3 protein: CATSDGTSGRGGELFF

V gene: TRBV13
clone size: few
J gene: TRBJ2-3
D gene: -
CDR3 DNA: TGTGCCAGCAGCATCCAGGGCGATACGCAGTATTTT
CDR3 protein: CASSIQGDTQYF

V gene: TRBV5-1
clone size: -
J gene: TRBJ2-3
D gene: -
CDR3 DNA: TGCGCCAGCAGCTTGGCCCCAGATACGCAGTATTTT
CDR3 protein: CASSLAPDTQYF

V gene: TRBV27
clone size: many
J gene: TRBJ1-4
D gene: -
CDR3 DNA: TGTGCCAGCAGTCCAAGGGACAACGAAAAACTGTTTTTT
CDR3 protein: CASSPRDNEKLFF

V gene: TRBV12-3/TRBV12-4
clone size: -
J gene: TRBJ2-3
D gene: TRBD1
CDR3 DNA: TGTGCCAGCAGCCCCGGACAGGGTCTCCGCACAGATACGCAGTATTTT
CDR3 protein: CASSPGQGLRTDTQYF

V gene: TRBV11-3
clone size: -
J gene: TRBJ2-1
D gene: -
CDR3 DNA: TGTGCCAGCAGACAGGGCCCGGCCTACAATGAGCAGTTCTTC
CDR3 protein: CASRQGPAYNEQFF

V gene: TRBV5-5
clone size: medium-sized
J gene: TRBJ2-1
D gene: TRBD2
CDR3 DNA: TGTGCCAGCAGCGCCTCGACTAGCGGGAGGCGAAATGAGCAGTTCTTC
CDR3 protein: CASSASTSGRRNEQFF

V gene: TRBV5-4
clone size: few
J gene: TRBJ1-4
D gene: TRBD1
CDR3 DNA: TGTGCCAGCAGCCTAAGGACAGGGCCCGAAAAACTGTTTTTT
CDR3 protein: CASSLRTGPEKLFF

V gene: TRBV19
clone size: medium-sized
J gene: TRBJ2-7
D gene: -
CDR3 DNA: TGTGCCAGTAGTGACCCGGAGCGCCGGGCCGTCTACGAGCAGTACTTC
CDR3 protein: CASSDPERRAVYEQYF

V gene: TRBV24-1
clone size: few
J gene: TRBJ2-3
D gene: TRBD1
CDR3 DNA: TGTGCCACCAGTCAGACAGGGGAGACAGATACGCAGTATTTT
CDR3 protein: CATSQTGETDTQYF

V gene: TRBV20-1
clone size: few
J gene: TRBJ2-3
D gene: -
CDR3 DNA: TGCAGTGCTATCGTACCGCCGGGAAATACGCAGTATTTT
CDR3 protein: CSAIVPPGNTQYF

V gene: TRBV7-6
clone size: few
J gene: TRBJ2-3
D gene: -
CDR3 DNA: TGTGCCAGCAGCCCCGGGCAGTATTTT
CDR3 protein: CASSPGQYF

V gene: TRBV6-6
clone size: -
J gene: TRBJ1-5
D gene: -
CDR3 DNA: TGTGCCAGCAGCCTTACAGAGTATAGCAATCAGCCCCAGCATTTT
CDR3 protein: CASSLTEYSNQPQHF

V gene: TRBV19
clone size: medium-sized
J gene: TRBJ2-1
D gene: -
CDR3 DNA: TGTGCCAGTAGTATCTCTAGCTTAGGGAATGAGCAGTTCTTC
CDR3 protein: CASSISSLGNEQFF

V gene: TRBV13
clone size: many
J gene: TRBJ2-3
D gene: TRBD1
CDR3 DNA: TGTGCCAGCAGCTGGGGACAGCCAGATACGCAGTATTTT
CDR3 protein: CASSWGQPDTQYF

V gene: TRBV10-3
clone size: -
J gene: TRBJ2-2
D gene: -
CDR3 DNA: TGTGCCATCACCGAGGGCTACCTCACCGGGGAGCTGTTTTTT
CDR3 protein: CAITEGYLTGELFF

V gene: TRBV7-2
clone size: few
J gene: TRBJ2-1
D gene: -
CDR3 DNA: TGTGCCAGCAGCACTAGTCCGATTGAGCAGTTCTTC
CDR3 protein: CASSTSPIEQFF

V gene: TRBV24-1
clone size: -
J gene: TRBJ2-1
D gene: TRBD2
CDR3 DNA: TGTGCCACCGGCCCGACGGGCACTAGCGGTTACAATGAGCAGTTCTTC
CDR3 protein: CATGPTGTSGYNEQFF

V gene: TRBV29-1
clone size: medium-sized
J gene: TRBJ2-3
D gene: -
CDR3 DNA: TGCAGCGTTGACGGACTCACCAACCCCACAGATACGCAGTATTTT
CDR3 protein: CSVDGLTNPTDTQYF

V gene: TRBV6-1
clone size: few
J gene: TRBJ2-1
D gene: -
CDR3 DNA: TGTGCCAGCAGATGGGTTGGCAAAAATGAGCAGTTCTTC
CDR3 protein: CASRWVGKNEQFF

V gene: TRBV24-1
clone size: -
J gene: TRBJ2-3
D gene: -
CDR3 DNA: TGTGCCACCAGTCGTGGGGGGTCAGATACGCAGTATTTT
CDR3 protein: CATSRGGSDTQYF

V gene: TRBV29-1
clone size: medium-sized
J gene: TRBJ2-2
D gene: -
CDR3 DNA: TGCAGCGTTGAACTCCAAACCGGGGAGCTGTTTTTT
CDR3 protein: CSVELQTGELFF

V gene: TRBV18
clone size: -
J gene: TRBJ2-7
D gene: TRBD1
CDR3 DNA: TGTGCCAGCTCACCGACAGGGACAGCCTACGAGCAGTACTTC
CDR3 protein: CASSPTGTAYEQYF

V gene: TRBV5-1
clone size: -
J gene: TRBJ2-1
D gene: -
CDR3 DNA: TGCGCCAGCAGCTTGGACGGGGGAGCGTGGAATGAGCAGTTCTTC
CDR3 protein: CASSLDGGAWNEQFF

V gene: TRBV7-9
clone size: -
J gene: TRBJ2-5
D gene: -
CDR3 DNA: TGTGCCAGCAGCTTAAGTGAGCAGCAGACCCAGTACTTC
CDR3 protein: CASSLSEQQTQYF

V gene: TRBV7-9
clone size: -
J gene: TRBJ2-7
D gene: -
CDR3 DNA: TGTGCCAGCAGCCGTCCGACACGCGAGCAGTACTTC
CDR3 protein: CASSRPTREQYF

V gene: TRBV11-2
clone size: few
J gene: TRBJ2-2
D gene: -
CDR3 DNA: TGTGCCAGCAGCTTATTCACGGGTCCCGGGGAGCTGTTTTTT
CDR3 protein: CASSLFTGPGELFF

V gene: TRBV12-3/TRBV12-4
clone size: -
J gene: TRBJ2-3
D gene: -
CDR3 DNA: TGTGCCAGCAGTTCTCCTAGCCGAGGGACAGATACGCAGTATTTT
CDR3 protein: CASSSPSRGTDTQYF

V gene: TRBV19
clone size: medium-sized
J gene: TRBJ2-3
D gene: TRBD2
CDR3 DNA: TGTGCCAGTAGTTCTGGGGGGGGTCGGGCAGATACGCAGTATTTT
CDR3 protein: CASSSGGGRADTQYF

V gene: TRBV27
clone size: many
J gene: TRBJ2-2
D gene: -
CDR3 DNA: TGTGCCAGCACTTCCCGAATTAGGGTCGTGACCGGGGAGCTGTTTTTT
CDR3 protein: CASTSRIRVVTGELFF

V gene: TRBV5-4
clone size: few
J gene: TRBJ1-4
D gene: -
CDR3 DNA: TGTGCCAGCAGCTTGGGCTCGCAAGGAACTAATGAAAAACTGTTTTTT
CDR3 protein: CASSLGSQGTNEKLFF

V gene: TRBV6-5
clone size: many
J gene: TRBJ1-2
D gene: TRBD1
CDR3 DNA: TGTGCCAGCAGCCCTAGGACAGGGCGGTATGGCTACACCTTC
CDR3 protein: CASSPRTGRYGYTF

V gene: TRBV6-5
clone size: -
J gene: TRBJ1-6
D gene: TRBD1
CDR3 DNA: TGTGCCAGCAGTTATGCCGGGACAGGGTCTTCACCCCTCCACTTT
CDR3 protein: CASSYAGTGSSPLHF

V gene: TRBV5-4
clone size: few
J gene: TRBJ2-5
D gene: TRBD2
CDR3 DNA: TGTGCCAGCAGCGTCGGGACTAGCGGGATCCAAGAGACCCAGTACTTC
CDR3 protein: CASSVGTSGIQETQYF

V gene: TRBV19
clone size: -
J gene: TRBJ2-7
D gene: TRBD2
CDR3 DNA: TGTGCCAGCAGTTCCCCAGCGGGACCTACCTACGAGCAGTACTTC
CDR3 protein: CASSSPAGPTYEQYF

V gene: TRBV20-1
clone size: -
J gene: TRBJ2-5
D gene: -
CDR3 DNA: TGCAGTGCAAGATGGGGTCGACAAGAGACCCAGTACTTC
CDR3 protein: CSARWGRQETQYF

V gene: TRBV27
clone size: -
J gene: TRBJ2-4
D gene: -
CDR3 DNA: TGTGCCAGCAGTTCCAGGGGGGGAGTGGGTACCAAAAACATTCAGTACTTC
CDR3 protein: CASSSRGGVGTKNIQYF

V gene: TRBV12-3/TRBV12-4
clone size: -
J gene: TRBJ1-6
D gene: -
CDR3 DNA: TGTGCCAGCAGTAGCAGGGGCGATTCACCCCTCCACTTT
CDR3 protein: CASSSRGDSPLHF

V gene: TRBV7-9
clone size: -
J gene: TRBJ2-7
D gene: -
CDR3 DNA: TGTGCCAGCAGCCGGTGGGGCGGGTTCTACGAGCAGTACTTC
CDR3 protein: CASSRWGGFYEQYF

V gene: TRBV18
clone size: many
J gene: TRBJ2-2
D gene: -
CDR3 DNA: TGTGCCAGCTCACCAGAGGGAACCGGGGAGCTGTTTTTT
CDR3 protein: CASSPEGTGELFF

V gene: TRBV19
clone size: -
J gene: TRBJ2-3
D gene: -
CDR3 DNA: TGTGCCAGTAGTATAGTCGGGGCAGGTCTTACAGATACGCAGTATTTT
CDR3 protein: CASSIVGAGLTDTQYF

V gene: TRBV7-9
clone size: -
J gene: TRBJ2-1
D gene: TRBD2
CDR3 DNA: TGTGCCAGCAGCCCTACTAGCGGGAGCCCATACAATGAGCAGTTCTTC
CDR3 protein: CASSPTSGSPYNEQFF

V gene: TRBV20-1
clone size: -
J gene: TRBJ2-5
D gene: -
CDR3 DNA: TGCAGTGCTAAACGGGACTTGCATCAAGAGACCCAGTACTTC
CDR3 protein: CSAKRDLHQETQYF

V gene: TRBV18
clone size: many
J gene: TRBJ2-3
D gene: TRBD2
CDR3 DNA: TGTGCCAGCTCCTCTGCGGGAGGGCCATCTTTCACAGATACGCAGTATTTT
CDR3 protein: CASSSAGGPSFTDTQYF

V gene: TRBV29-1
clone size: medium-sized
J gene: TRBJ2-5
D gene: -
CDR3 DNA: TGCAGCGCACTTGGGTACCAAGAGACCCAGTACTTC
CDR3 protein: CSALGYQETQYF

V gene: TRBV6-5
clone size: medium-sized
J gene: TRBJ2-2
D gene: -
CDR3 DNA: TGTGCCAGCAGACAACCGACCGGGAACACCGGGGAGCTGTTTTTT
CDR3 protein: CASRQPTGNTGELFF

V gene: TRBV5-1
clone size: -
J gene: TRBJ2-3
D gene: -
CDR3 DNA: TGCGCCAGCAGCACACAGGGTGGGAGCACAGATACGCAGTATTTT
CDR3 protein: CASSTQGGSTDTQYF

V gene: TRBV24-1
clone size: -
J gene: TRBJ2-1
D gene: TRBD2
CDR3 DNA: TGTGCCACCAGTAGCGGGACGAGCTCCTACAATGAGCAGTTCTTC
CDR3 protein: CATSSGTSSYNEQFF

V gene: TRBV18
clone size: medium-sized
J gene: TRBJ2-1
D gene: TRBD2
CDR3 DNA: TGTGCCAGCTCACGCCTAGCGGGAGGTTACAATGAGCAGTTCTTC
CDR3 protein: CASSRLAGGYNEQFF

V gene: TRBV6-2/TRBV6-3
clone size: few
J gene: TRBJ1-4
D gene: -
CDR3 DNA: TGTGCCAGCAGTTACCTGGGGGCTGCTAATGAAAAACTGTTTTTT
CDR3 protein: CASSYLGAANEKLFF

V gene: TRBV6-2/TRBV6-3
clone size: -
J gene: TRBJ2-5
D gene: TRBD1
CDR3 DNA: TGTGCCAGCAGTCTTGGGACAGGGGGCAGCGAGACCCAGTACTTC
CDR3 protein: CASSLGTGGSETQYF

V gene: TRBV19
clone size: -
J gene: TRBJ1-1
D gene: -
CDR3 DNA: TGTGCCAGTAGTATAGATAACTATAGTATCACTGAAGCTTTCTTT
CDR3 protein: CASSIDNYSITEAFF

V gene: TRBV12-3/TRBV12-4
clone size: -
J gene: TRBJ1-1
D gene: -
CDR3 DNA: TGTGCCAGCAGCCCCTGGGAGGGTTCGAACACTGAAGCTTTCTTT
CDR3 protein: CASSPWEGSNTEAFF